This TCR beta chain was sequenced for a study of blood T cell repertoires in COVID-19 (dated by TCRdb to about 2020). Regarding the research as a whole: The collaborator samples originated in the United States, Italy and Spain and spanned the acute and convalescent phases of COVID-19. Where available, HLA class I and class II types were taken from metadata supplied by the sample provider and were not determined by assay-based typing. Samples were obtained from the ongoing ImmuneRACE study (first 160 participants) and from over a thousand subjects provided by 6 global collaborators. The material from the prospective study consisted of cDNA or gDNA derived from T cells, B-cell-depleted T cells, or PBMCs. The dataset comprised deeply sampled blood TCRbeta repertoires from subjects exposed to, actively infected with, or recovered from COVID-19. A de-identified subject ID, COVID-19 status, age in years and sex were almost always included in the sample metadata. The repertoires were made available in a free public database intended to serve as a resource for research on the immune response to SARS-CoV-2. Study-wide findings and limitations: The quantity of clinical and demographic metadata differed by source and by participant and was supplied without curation.

A remark on this clone: Its recognized antigen is unknown. No much larger clonotype is one base removed from it; base qualities were not supplied.

TCRbeta CDR3 regions were amplified from genomic DNA using the immunoSEQ Assay, a bias-controlled multiplex PCR. As for how the authors treated the data: The number of nucleated cells in each sample was estimated from the amplification of reference gene primers within the assay. To quantify the absolute abundance of each unique TCRbeta CDR3 rearrangement, sequence reads were collapsed and filtered. Productive Simpson clonality was computed per sample as the square root of Simpson's diversity index over productive rearrangements. TCRdb limited this immuneACCESS table to in-frame rearrangements with V and J called. A share of clones is missing; checked studies link under half to unresolved V genes, and the rest is unexplained. V, J and clone size reflect that table, while D and trimming were determined from the DNA. This sample holds roughly 230,000 clones; 89% were observed only once. Of the sample, 3.5% to 5.5% falls within the top ten clones.

Another Seattle source contributed samples from volunteer blood donors who had recovered from COVID-19. Whole blood was collected in K2EDTA tubes by collaborating institutions according to the institutions' own protocols. For TCRbeta analysis, collaborator samples were shipped as frozen whole blood, as isolated PBMCs, or as DNA extracted from either sample type. Germline trimming: 4 bases from V, 5 bases from J; junction bases outside gene matches: 9. CDR1 KGHSH and CDR2 LQKENI are derived from the germline V gene. Including cysteine and phenylalanine, the CDR3 has 16 amino acids. The read is trimmed to its CDR3 DNA, 48 bases read in frame from base 1.

Sequencing was done on a sample of peripheral blood. The TCR sequence derives from a woman between 40 and 50 years old who had recovered from COVID-19. The rearranged chain carries TRBV18 and TRBJ2-5, with 11 bases matching TRBD2. The CDR3 region reads CASSLALTSGTETQYF. The bases read TGTGCCAGCTCACTCGCCCTGACTAGCGGGACGGAGACCCAGTACTTC.